This T cell receptor (beta chain) was identified in a study of blood T cell repertoires in COVID-19. Study-level information: Italy, Spain and the United States were the sources of the convalescent and acute COVID-19 samples. PBMCs, B-cell-depleted T cells, or T cells were the source of the cDNA or gDNA that made up the material.

V was shortened by 3 bases and J by 4 bases, with 9 bases between the two germline ends. CDR1 and CDR2 from the germline V gene are MNHEY and SVGEGT. The CDR3 totals 13 residues. In the original analysis: Using reference gene primer amplification, nucleated cell counts were estimated. Clones were read by immunoSEQ multiplex PCR, and TCRdb kept only the in-frame ones, dropping some. That table supplies the V and J calls and clone size; D and trimming were determined from the DNA. The sample has about 230,000 clones; approximately 82% are singletons. This TCR was recovered from a woman aged 40 to 55 who had recovered from COVID-19. V is TRBV6-2 or TRBV6-3 and J is TRBJ1-2; D not resolved. The sequenced sample consisted of peripheral blood. CDR3 DNA sequence: TGTGCCAGCAGTTATCGCGATTCCTATGGCTACACCTTC. Residues: CASSYRDSYGYTF.